Below are 24 T cell receptor beta chains sequenced from a single sample in a study of blood T cells in healthy people across ages. With a J-beta primer mix and a sample-barcoded 5' primer, a second PCR ran about 7 to 11 cycles. One entry per CDR3 protein results from TCRdb running MiXCR on the 5' RACE reads. Of over a million distinct CDR3 sequences in the sample, roughly 40% were seen once. The sequencing sample was made of blood. The receptors shown here come from a woman under 30 in good health.

As regards this clonotype: One end of the junction is discordant with germline, which a read error may explain. The V gene is TRBV5-1, the J gene TRBJ1-1; weak D call: TRBD1 (5 bases). CDR3 length: 14 residues. Germline-derived CDR1 and CDR2 are SGHRS and YFSETQ. The CDR3 here is CASRLGGFLIEAFF. The CDR3 bases are TGCGCCAGCAGGTTGGGGGGGTTCCTCATTGAAGCTTTCTTT.

A few counts support this clonotype. The CDR3 coding sequence is TGTGCCACCCTCTACAGTTACGAGCAGTACTTC. This sequence encodes CATLYSYEQYF. The V and J genes are TRBV27 and TRBJ2-7; no firm D call. The CDR3 totals 11 residues. The V gene lost 10 bases and the J gene lost 4 bases, with 11 bases spanning the gap. Germline CDR1 reads MNHEY; CDR2 reads SMNVEV (reference sequence).

This clonotype has only one observation. The rearrangement joins TRBV14 to TRBJ2-7; possibly TRBD2 for D (6 bases). Germline values: CDR1 SGHDN, CDR2 FVKESK. This CDR3 region has 16 residues. The V end lost 4 bases, the J end lost 4 bases, and 20 bases lay between the germline ends. CDR3 in DNA: TGTGCCAGCAGCCTATCTAGCCGGAGGGCCGGGTACGAGCAGTACTTC. As protein: CASSLSSRRAGYEQYF.

This chain links TRBV29-1 with TRBJ2-6; D not resolved. CDR1 and CDR2 (germline): SQVTM, ANQGSEA. Trimming cost V 6 bases and J 0 bases, with 9 bases left between them. The CDR3 consists of 14 residues. CDR3 DNA sequence: TGCAGCGTGGTACAGAACTCTGGGGCCAACGTCCTGACTTTC. Residues: CSVVQNSGANVLTF.

This clonotype has only a few counts. The gene calls are TRBV7-9 and TRBJ2-1, with a tentative D call TRBD1 (7 bases). This CDR3 is 17 amino acids long. V gave up 2 bases and J gave up 2 bases, with 16 bases separating them. Germline CDR1 SEHNR, CDR2 FQNEAQ (reference sequence). The DNA for the CDR3 is TGTGCCAGCAGCTTAAGGGCGGCAGGGGGGACCTACAATGAGCAGTTCTTC. Translated: CASSLRAAGGTYNEQFF.

The rearrangement joins TRBV15 to TRBJ2-3; D is ambiguous. CDR1 is LNHNV, CDR2 YYDKDF, per germline (reference sequence). V was clipped by 9 bases and J by 0 bases, with 16 bases between them. This CDR3 region has 15 residues. The CDR3 nucleotides read TGTGCCACTTCCGGCAACCCCATTAGCACAGATACGCAGTATTTT. Translation: CATSGNPISTDTQYF. The full variable domain, in which reference TRBV15 and TRBJ2-3 provide the parts outside the CDR3, is DAMVIQNPRYQVTQFGKPVTLSCSQTLNHNVMYWYQQKSSQAPKLLFHYYDKDFNNEADTPDNFQSRRPNTSFCFLDIRSPGLGDTAMYLCATSGNPISTDTQYFGPGTRLTVL.

This clonotype has a count of ten or more. V is TRBV9 and J is TRBJ2-1, with D perhaps matching TRBD1 or TRBD2 (6 bases each). Germline CDR1 SGDLS, CDR2 YYNGEE. This CDR3 has 14 amino acids. Trimming pared 0 bases from V and 9 bases from J, leaving 13 bases between. The CDR3 here is CASSVVFEGGEQFF. As DNA, the CDR3 is TGTGCCAGCAGCGTAGTTTTCGAGGGGGGTGAGCAGTTCTTC.

This chain connects TRBV11-2 to TRBJ1-4; 9 nucleotides match TRBD1. This CDR3 comprises 16 residues. CDR1 and CDR2 from the germline V gene are SGHAT and FQNNGV. Trimming at V came to 3 bases and at J to 1 base, leaving 3 bases not matched to a gene. The CDR3 nucleotides are TGTGCCAGCAGCTTGGGGGACAGGGTAACTAATGAAAAACTGTTTTTT. It is translated as CASSLGDRVTNEKLFF.

This chain connects TRBV2 to TRBJ1-4; no clear D. CDR1 is SNHLY, CDR2 FYNNEI, per germline. With 1 base removed from V and 5 bases from J, the gap between germline ends came to 8 bases. The CDR3 is 14 amino acids. The CDR3 bases are TGTGCCAGCAGTGAAGACGGAACCAATGAAAAACTGTTTTTT. Its translation: CASSEDGTNEKLFF.

The chain is built from TRBV27 and TRBJ2-5; TRBD1 agrees at 7 bases. The CDR3 is 14 residues long. V dropped 6 bases and J dropped 2; count of bases not matched to a gene: 6. The germline gives CDR1 MNHEY, CDR2 SMNVEV (reference sequence). The CDR3 reads CASSRRQGQETQYF. The CDR3 region has the DNA TGTGCCAGCAGCCGACGACAGGGACAAGAGACCCAGTACTTC.

The chain joins TRBV28 to TRBJ2-3; 8 bases map to TRBD1. This CDR3 has 13 amino acids. Germline V gene sequence: CDR1 MDHEN, CDR2 SYDVKM. V was pared by 3 bases and J by 7 bases, with 3 bases of the junction left unmatched. The CDR3 DNA reads as TGTGCCAGCAGTTTCCAGGGGGCACATACGCAGTATTTT. Encoded protein: CASSFQGAHTQYF.

This clonotype has at least ten counts. The J gene is TRBJ1-2, the V gene TRBV6-5; D may be TRBD1 (5 bases). Germline CDR1 and CDR2: MNHEY and SVGAGI. This CDR3 comprises 14 residues. Trimming pared 6 bases from V and 8 bases from J, leaving 19 bases between. CDR3 sequence reads: CASSLGLPAWGYTF. In DNA form, the CDR3 reads TGTGCCAGCAGCCTGGGACTGCCGGCTTGGGGCTACACCTTC.

This clonotype has more than one count but fewer than ten. The chain links TRBV27 to TRBJ2-7, with TRBD2 matching over 13 bases. The CDR3 is made up of 16 amino acids. J lost 5 bases, V lost 3 bases, and 7 bases had no gene match. Germline values: CDR1 MNHEY, CDR2 SMNVEV (reference sequence). The CDR3 DNA sequence: TGTGCCAGCAGTTTGGTGGGGACTAGCGGGAACCACGAGCAGTACTTC. It yields the protein CASSLVGTSGNHEQYF.

CDR3 amino acids: CASTLSGGTDTQYF. The CDR3 DNA follows: TGTGCCAGCACCCTTAGCGGGGGGACAGATACGCAGTATTTT. This chain links TRBV12-3 or TRBV12-4 with TRBJ2-3, with 10 bases lining up with TRBD2. V dropped 7 bases and J dropped 3; count of bases not matched to a gene: 4. This CDR3 region has 14 residues.

Remarks on this clonotype: At one boundary the junction diverges from the germline segment, which might be a read error. The chain links TRBV27 to TRBJ1-5; TRBD1 aligns across 7 bases. This CDR3 has 14 residues. Germline CDR1 is MNHEY and CDR2 is SMNVEV (reference sequence). The chain's CDR3 is CASSRGGGGQLQHF. CDR3 nucleotides: TGTGCCAGCAGTAGAGGAGGGGGCGGTCAGCTCCAGCATTTT.

The chain combines TRBV6-2 or TRBV6-3 with TRBJ2-4, with TRBD2 matching 7 bases. The better agreement between TRBJ2-7 and the DNA end casts doubt on the J call. Germline V gene sequence: CDR1 MNHEY, CDR2 SVGEGT. The CDR3 spans 15 residues. CDR3: CASSTGRAGRDEQYF. In DNA form, the CDR3 reads TGTGCCAGCAGCACTGGACGAGCGGGGCGGGACGAGCAGTACTTC.

This clonotype was picked up a small number of times. The chain carries TRBV5-1 and TRBJ2-7; 12 bases match TRBD2. TRBJ2-5 explains the end of the DNA better; the J call may be wrong. CDR3 size: 19 residues. In germline, CDR1 is SGHRS, CDR2 YFSETQ. The DNA for the CDR3 is TGCGCCAGCAGCTTGGCCCCACTAACTAGCGGGAGGAACGGAGAGACCCAGTACTTC. This encodes CASSLAPLTSGRNGETQYF.

The rearrangement joins TRBV6-5 to TRBJ2-4; perhaps TRBD2 as D (6 bases). The DNA end is more similar to TRBJ2-7, so the J call may be wrong. Germline-derived CDR1 and CDR2 are MNHEY and SVGAGI. This CDR3 comprises 16 residues. The CDR3 is CASSYRDSPQGDEQYF. DNA for the CDR3: TGTGCCAGCAGTTACCGGGACTCACCCCAAGGGGACGAGCAGTACTTC.

The rearrangement joins TRBV6-6 to TRBJ2-7; no clear D gene. Germline V lookup: CDR1 MNHNY, CDR2 SVGAGI (reference sequence). Trimming shortened V by 4 bases and J by 2 bases, and 12 bases separated the two germline ends. The CDR3 sequence is 14 residues long. CDR3 region: CASSLRDFAYEQYF. For the CDR3, the DNA is TGTGCCAGCAGTTTACGAGACTTCGCCTACGAGCAGTACTTC.

This sequence joins TRBV11-2 and TRBJ2-7, with a tentative D call TRBD2 (6 bases). CDR1 SGHAT and CDR2 FQNNGV come from the germline V gene. Trimming stripped 0 bases from V and 3 bases from J, with 21 bases between. The CDR3 is 18 residues long. The CDR3 sequence is CASSLEPPGGIGFYEQYF. CDR3 nucleotide sequence: TGTGCCAGCAGCTTAGAGCCCCCAGGAGGGATCGGATTCTACGAGCAGTACTTC.

The V and J genes are TRBV18 and TRBJ2-3, with D possibly TRBD1 on 6 matching bases. The CDR3 runs 15 residues. Trimming took 2 bases from V and 2 from J, leaving 11 bases between them. Germline-derived CDR1 and CDR2 are KGHSH and LQKENI. CDR3 region: CASSPNGQTTDTQYF. The CDR3 bases are TGTGCCAGCTCACCAAACGGACAGACCACAGATACGCAGTATTTT.

CDR3 nucleotide sequence: TGTGCCAGCAGGCAACAGACAGGGGGGGCTTTCTTT. Translating it yields CASRQQTGGAFF. The rearrangement links TRBV27 to TRBJ1-1; 9 bases align to TRBD1. Germline CDR1 MNHEY, CDR2 SMNVEV (reference sequence). CDR3 length: 12 amino acids. The V gene end was trimmed by 6 bases and the J gene end by 11 bases; junction bases not matched to a gene: 7.

V gene TRBV28 combines with J gene TRBJ1-4; the match to TRBD1 covers 8 bases. This CDR3 has 17 amino acids. Per the germline V gene, CDR1 is MDHEN and CDR2 is SYDVKM. Trimming at V came to 1 base and at J to 3 bases, leaving 7 bases not matched to a gene. This CDR3 reads CASSLSGTGVANEKLFF. CDR3 in DNA: TGTGCCAGCAGTTTATCCGGGACAGGTGTGGCTAATGAAAAACTGTTTTTT.

This clonotype has more than one count but fewer than ten. The chain employs TRBV15 and TRBJ2-7, with 7 positions matching TRBD1. There are 17 residues in the CDR3. V was pared by 1 base and J by 7 bases, with 16 bases of the junction left unmatched. From germline, CDR1 is LNHNV and CDR2 YYDKDF (reference sequence). CDR3 in DNA: TGTGCCACCAGCAGAGCCGACAGGGTCTTTTCTTTCGATGAGCAGTACTTC. Translating it yields CATSRADRVFSFDEQYF.